This T cell receptor (beta chain) was found in a study of CD8+ T cells in alopecia areata. V lost 4 bases and J 3 bases, leaving 8 bases between the germline ends. Germline CDR1 is SGHRS and CDR2 is YFSETQ. The CDR3 runs 13 residues. In regard to this clone: Its antigen remains unidentified.

Following extraction, RNA underwent reverse transcription to cDNA, which served as the sequencing template. TCRdb's copy holds only in-frame clones and misses some; the assay was immunoSEQ multiplex PCR. This sample carries fewer than 250,000 clones, approximately 47% of them seen once, and the ten largest clones take around 2.8%. Whole-study results and caveats: During tofacitinib treatment, many expanded lesional clones remained in scalp and blood.

The sample's treatment: oral pan-JAK inhibitor, 5-10 mg twice daily. This receptor was obtained from a human donor with alopecia areata. The chain employs TRBV5-1 and TRBJ1-5; D might be TRBD1 (6 bases). The sequenced sample was CD4+ T cells sorted from blood, obtained at roughly week 36, from a patient treated with tofacitinib. CDR3 bases: TGCGCCAGCAGCCAGGGGCCCAATCAGCCCCAGCATTTT. It translates to CASSQGPNQPQHF.